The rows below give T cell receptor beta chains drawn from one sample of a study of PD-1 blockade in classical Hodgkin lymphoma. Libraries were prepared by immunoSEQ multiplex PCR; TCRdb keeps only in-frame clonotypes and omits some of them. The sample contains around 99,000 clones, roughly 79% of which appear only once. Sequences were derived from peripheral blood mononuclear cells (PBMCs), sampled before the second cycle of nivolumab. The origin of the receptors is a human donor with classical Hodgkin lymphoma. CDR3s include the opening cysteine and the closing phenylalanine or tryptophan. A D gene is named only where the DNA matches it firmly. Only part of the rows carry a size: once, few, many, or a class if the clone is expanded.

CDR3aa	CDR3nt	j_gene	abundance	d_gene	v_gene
CASKFSGASTDTQYF	TGTGCCAGCAAATTTAGCGGGGCTAGCACAGATACGCAGTATTTT	TRBJ2-3	few	TRBD2	TRBV6-5
CASSWTDSTDTQYF	TGTGCCAGCAGTTGGACAGACAGCACAGATACGCAGTATTTT	TRBJ2-3	-	-	TRBV28
CASLEVGSPPYEQYF	TGTGCCAGCCTGGAAGTAGGCAGCCCGCCCTACGAGCAGTACTTC	TRBJ2-7	-	-	TRBV28
CASSATGTSDYEQYF	TGTGCCAGCAGTGCCACCGGGACTAGCGACTACGAGCAGTACTTC	TRBJ2-7	-	TRBD2	TRBV6-1
CASSVGVQEGRLANRDEQFF	TGTGCCAGCAGCGTAGGTGTCCAGGAGGGCAGGCTAGCGAACCGGGATGAGCAGTTCTTC	TRBJ2-1	-	-	TRBV9
CASSLAGGPVNEQFF	TGTGCCAGCAGCCTAGCGGGAGGGCCGGTAAATGAGCAGTTCTTC	TRBJ2-1	-	TRBD2	TRBV5-8
CASSRTSGAAETQYF	TGTGCCAGCAGTCGGACTAGCGGAGCTGCGGAGACCCAGTACTTC	TRBJ2-5	-	TRBD2	TRBV6-1
CASSLDLVTQYF	TGTGCCAGCAGCTTAGACCTGGTGACCCAGTACTTC	TRBJ2-5	-	-	TRBV7-9
CAISVNRVGYEQYF	TGTGCCATCAGTGTTAACAGGGTAGGCTACGAGCAGTACTTC	TRBJ2-7	-	-	TRBV10-3
CASSDLAGGETQYF	TGTGCCAGCAGCGATCTAGCGGGAGGAGAGACCCAGTACTTC	TRBJ2-5	-	TRBD2	TRBV2
CAISPIENTEAFF	TGTGCCATCAGCCCGATCGAGAACACTGAAGCTTTCTTT	TRBJ1-1	once	-	TRBV10-3
CASSIGVFAGIRNEQFF	TGTGCCAGTAGTATAGGGGTTTTTGCGGGAATAAGGAATGAGCAGTTCTTC	TRBJ2-1	-	-	TRBV19
CASTQGGQPQHF	TGTGCCAGCACCCAGGGCGGTCAGCCCCAGCATTTT	TRBJ1-5	-	-	TRBV6-1
CASSYASGNTIYF	TGTGCCAGCAGCTACGCCTCTGGAAACACCATATATTTT	TRBJ1-3	-	-	TRBV6-1
CSVGPGTGATYEQYF	TGCAGCGTTGGACCCGGGACAGGGGCTACCTACGAGCAGTACTTC	TRBJ2-7	-	TRBD1	TRBV29-1
CAISELESHSGANVLTF	TGTGCCATCAGTGAACTGGAATCCCACTCTGGGGCCAACGTCCTGACTTTC	TRBJ2-6	-	-	TRBV10-3
CSAPKQNEQFF	TGCAGTGCACCGAAGCAAAATGAGCAGTTCTTC	TRBJ2-1	-	-	TRBV20-1
CASSVTRGNTEAFF	TGTGCCAGCAGTGTAACAAGGGGGAACACTGAAGCTTTCTTT	TRBJ1-1	-	-	TRBV9
CASSQDPGLNSPLHF	TGTGCCAGCAGCCAAGACCCGGGACTTAATTCACCCCTCCACTTT	TRBJ1-6	-	-	TRBV4-2
CASSLGGPDTDTQYF	TGTGCCAGCAGCTTGGGGGGGCCAGACACAGATACGCAGTATTTT	TRBJ2-3	-	-	TRBV5-4
CASSQSGDTGELFF	TGTGCCAGCAGCCAGAGCGGTGACACCGGGGAGCTGTTTTTT	TRBJ2-2	few	-	TRBV5-4
CSASVGENTEAFF	TGCAGCGCCTCAGTGGGGGAGAACACTGAAGCTTTCTTT	TRBJ1-1	-	-	TRBV29-1
CASSEKGVQETQYF	TGTGCCAGCAGTGAGAAGGGAGTTCAGGAGACCCAGTACTTC	TRBJ2-5	once	-	TRBV6-1
CASSLALDRFAYEQYF	TGCGCCAGCAGCTTGGCATTGGACAGGTTTGCCTACGAGCAGTACTTC	TRBJ2-7	-	TRBD1	TRBV5-1
CASQREGLSYEQYF	TGTGCCAGCCAGCGGGAGGGCTTGTCCTACGAGCAGTACTTC	TRBJ2-7	-	TRBD2	TRBV6-5
CASSVATAGVVDTQYF	TGTGCCAGCAGCGTAGCTACAGCGGGAGTGGTAGATACGCAGTATTTT	TRBJ2-3	-	TRBD2	TRBV9
CASLGDSYEQYF	TGTGCCAGCCTCGGGGACTCCTACGAGCAGTACTTC	TRBJ2-7	-	-	TRBV28